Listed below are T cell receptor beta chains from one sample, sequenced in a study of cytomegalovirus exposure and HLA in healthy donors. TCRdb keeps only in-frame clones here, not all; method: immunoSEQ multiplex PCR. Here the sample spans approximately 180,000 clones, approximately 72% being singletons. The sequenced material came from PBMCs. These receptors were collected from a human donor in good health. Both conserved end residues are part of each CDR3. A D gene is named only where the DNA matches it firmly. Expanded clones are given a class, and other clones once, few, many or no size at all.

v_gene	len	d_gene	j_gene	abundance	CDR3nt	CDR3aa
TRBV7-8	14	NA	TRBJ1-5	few	TGTGCCAGCCCTCGGACAGATTCGAATCAGCCCCAGCATTTT	CASPRTDSNQPQHF
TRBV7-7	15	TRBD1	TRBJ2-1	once	TGTGCTAGCAGCGTAGACAGGGGTATGGGTAATGAGCAGTTCTTC	CASSVDRGMGNEQFF
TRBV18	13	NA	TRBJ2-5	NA	TGTGCCAGCTCACCAGGCCCCACAGAGACCCAGTACTTC	CASSPGPTETQYF
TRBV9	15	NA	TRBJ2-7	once	TGTGCCAGCAGCATCCTACCGGGAGCCGAGGACGAGCAGTACTTC	CASSILPGAEDEQYF
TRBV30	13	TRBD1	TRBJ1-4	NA	TGTGCCTGGCAGGGACAGTTAACTGAAAAACTGTTTTTT	CAWQGQLTEKLFF
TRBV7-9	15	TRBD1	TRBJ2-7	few	TGTGCCAGCAGCTTAGCGCAGGGGGTGAGGAACGAGCAGTACTTC	CASSLAQGVRNEQYF
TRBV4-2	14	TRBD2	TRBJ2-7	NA	TGTGCCAGCAGCTTACTAGCGGGGGCCCACGAGCAGTACTTC	CASSLLAGAHEQYF
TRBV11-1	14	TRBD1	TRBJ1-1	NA	TGTGCCAGCAGCCGGGACAGGGCGAACACTGAAGCTTTCTTT	CASSRDRANTEAFF
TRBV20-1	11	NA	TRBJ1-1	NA	TGCAGTGCTAGTGCGGGACGATGGGCTTTCTTT	CSASAGRWAFF
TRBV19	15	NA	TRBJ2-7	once	TGTGCCAGTAGTATAGGGCCAGGGTTCTCCTACGAGCAGTACTTC	CASSIGPGFSYEQYF